This entry features one T cell receptor beta chain sequence. The source of the sample is a study of T-cell reconstitution after alpha-beta-depleted transplantation in children. As it was prepared, the TCRbeta library received unique molecular identifiers. TCRdb recomputed calls from the PCR reads with MiXCR, one row per CDR3 protein. The repertoire holds about 340,000 distinct CDR3 sequences, with 13% as singletons. V was pared by 0 bases and J by 0 bases, with 6 bases between. This CDR3 contains 16 residues. Looked up from germline, CDR1 is LGHNA and CDR2 is YNFKEQ. This sequence joins TRBV4-2 and TRBJ2-6; D is unresolved. Here the sequenced sample was PBMCs, taken from the stem cell graft. This TCR was recovered from a human donor who donated a stem cell graft to a child with Fanconi anemia. For the CDR3, the DNA is TGTGCCAGCAGCCAAGATTGGAGCTCTGGGGCCAACGTCCTGACTTTC. Its translation: CASSQDWSSGANVLTF.